The sequence of this T cell receptor (beta chain) was determined in a study of T cell repertoires in cytomegalovirus infection. Study overall: Researchers turned to recently identified HLA-C-restricted CMV epitopes as well as well-studied HLA-B-restricted ones. Indications of both CMV infection and matching HLA type were provided by public TCR beta signatures.

Notes on this clonotype: Its cognate antigen is unknown.

TCRdb itself ran the reads through MiXCR, one entry per CDR3 protein. The sample yields 450,000 to 650,000 distinct CDR3 sequences, 40% seen once. The germline CDR1 and CDR2 sequences are KGHDR and SFDVKD. V lost 3 bases and J 3 bases, leaving 5 bases between the germline ends. The length of the CDR3 is 12 residues. Study-wide results and limits: Carriers of CMV plus the relevant HLA were identified by cumulative public TCR beta family frequency. HLA-C-restricted CMV clonotypes gave the most frequent clonotype in two of eight donors.

The sequence came from a human donor in good health (CMV status not recorded). Some clones in this sample may be carry-over from other donors' samples. V is TRBV24-1 and J is TRBJ2-7, with D uncertain. The specimen comprised cultured PBMCs, sampled from culture after CMV antigen stimulation. The CDR3 nucleotides read TGTGCCACCAGTGATAATCACTACGAGCAGTACTTC. Translated: CATSDNHYEQYF.